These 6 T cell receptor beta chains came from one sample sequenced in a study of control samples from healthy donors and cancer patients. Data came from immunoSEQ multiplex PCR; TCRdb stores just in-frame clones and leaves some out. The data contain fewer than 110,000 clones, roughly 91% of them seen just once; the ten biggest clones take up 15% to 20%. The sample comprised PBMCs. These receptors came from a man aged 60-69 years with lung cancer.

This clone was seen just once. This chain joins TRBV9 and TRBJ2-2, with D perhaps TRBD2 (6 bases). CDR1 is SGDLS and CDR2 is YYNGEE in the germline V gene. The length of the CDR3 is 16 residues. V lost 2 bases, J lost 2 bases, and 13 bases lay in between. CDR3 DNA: TGTGCCAGCAGCGTTCGGGGGAACCGAAACACCGGGGAGCTGTTTTTT. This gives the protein CASSVRGNRNTGELFF.

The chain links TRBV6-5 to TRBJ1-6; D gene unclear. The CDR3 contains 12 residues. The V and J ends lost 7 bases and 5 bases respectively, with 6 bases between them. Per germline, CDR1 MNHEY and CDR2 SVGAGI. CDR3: CASTVHNSPLHF. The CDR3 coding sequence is TGTGCCAGCACCGTCCATAATTCACCCCTCCACTTT.

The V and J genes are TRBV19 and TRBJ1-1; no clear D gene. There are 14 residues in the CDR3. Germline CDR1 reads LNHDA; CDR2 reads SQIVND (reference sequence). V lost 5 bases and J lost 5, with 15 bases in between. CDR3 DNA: TGTGCCAGTAGTCAACTCGGAGGAGGGACTGAAGCTTTCTTT. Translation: CASSQLGGGTEAFF.

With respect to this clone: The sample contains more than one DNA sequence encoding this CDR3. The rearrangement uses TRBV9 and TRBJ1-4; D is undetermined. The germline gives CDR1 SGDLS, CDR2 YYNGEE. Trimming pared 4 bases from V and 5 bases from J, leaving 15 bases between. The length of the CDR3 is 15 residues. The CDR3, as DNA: TGTGCCAGCAGCCCATCACGGAGACTAAATGAAAAACTGTTTTTT. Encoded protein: CASSPSRRLNEKLFF.

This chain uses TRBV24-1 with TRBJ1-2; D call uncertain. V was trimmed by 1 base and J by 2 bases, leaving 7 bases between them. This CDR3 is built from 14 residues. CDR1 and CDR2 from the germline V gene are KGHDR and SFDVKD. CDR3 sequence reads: CATSDLERNYGYTF. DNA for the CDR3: TGTGCCACCAGTGATTTAGAACGGAACTATGGCTACACCTTC.

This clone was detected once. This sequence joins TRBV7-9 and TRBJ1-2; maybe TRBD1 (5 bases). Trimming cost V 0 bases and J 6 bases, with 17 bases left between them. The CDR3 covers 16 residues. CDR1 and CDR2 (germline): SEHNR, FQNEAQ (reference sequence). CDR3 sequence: CASSLASSPGGDGYTF. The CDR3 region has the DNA TGTGCCAGCAGCTTAGCGTCGTCCCCGGGGGGAGATGGCTACACCTTC.